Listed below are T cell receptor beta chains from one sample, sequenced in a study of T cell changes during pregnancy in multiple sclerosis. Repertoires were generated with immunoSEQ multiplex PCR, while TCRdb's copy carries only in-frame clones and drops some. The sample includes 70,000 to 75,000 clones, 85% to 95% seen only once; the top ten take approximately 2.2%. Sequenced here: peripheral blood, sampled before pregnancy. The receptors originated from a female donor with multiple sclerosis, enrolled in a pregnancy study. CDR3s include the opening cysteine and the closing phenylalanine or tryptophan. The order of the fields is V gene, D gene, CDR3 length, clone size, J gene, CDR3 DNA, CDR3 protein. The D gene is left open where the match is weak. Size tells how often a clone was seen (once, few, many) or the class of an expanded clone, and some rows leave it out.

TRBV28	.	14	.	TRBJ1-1	TGTGCCAGCATCCCGGACGGGGTCAAGGCTGAAGCTTTCTTT	CASIPDGVKAEAFF
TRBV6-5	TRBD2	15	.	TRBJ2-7	TGTGCCAGCAGTTCCCCGAGACTAGCGGCCTACGAGCAGTACTTC	CASSSPRLAAYEQYF
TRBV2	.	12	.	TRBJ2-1	TGTGCCAGCCGGTTAGACTACAATGAGCAGTTCTTC	CASRLDYNEQFF
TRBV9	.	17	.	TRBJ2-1	TGTGCCAGCAGCGTAAGCGGCTTGGGCAGTTCGTACAATGAGCAGTTCTTC	CASSVSGLGSSYNEQFF
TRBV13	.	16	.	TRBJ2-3	TGTGCCAGCAGCTTACTAGTGGGTCGGTTCGCAGATACGCAGTATTTT	CASSLLVGRFADTQYF
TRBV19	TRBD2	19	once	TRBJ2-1	TGTGCCAGTAGTCAACCCGGAGTGACTAGCGGGAGTACCTACAATGAGCAGTTCTTC	CASSQPGVTSGSTYNEQFF
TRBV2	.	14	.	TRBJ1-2	TGTGCCAGCAGTGAAGGGGGGGGGTTCTATGGCTACACCTTC	CASSEGGGFYGYTF
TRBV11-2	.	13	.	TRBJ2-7	TGTGCCAGCAGCTTCGGGACTTTCTACGAGCAGTACTTC	CASSFGTFYEQYF
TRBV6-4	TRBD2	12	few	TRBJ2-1	TGTGCCAGCAGTGACGGGGAGGGGGAGCAGTTCTTC	CASSDGEGEQFF
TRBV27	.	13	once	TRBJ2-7	TGTGCCAGCAGTTTATCGGGGGGTTGGGAGCAGTACTTC	CASSLSGGWEQYF
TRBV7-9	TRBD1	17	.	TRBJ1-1	TGTGCCAGCAGCTCTGGCCTCCGGGACAGGGGGGGAACTGAAGCTTTCTTT	CASSSGLRDRGGTEAFF
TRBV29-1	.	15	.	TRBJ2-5	TGCAGCGTTATCGGAGACCCGACCCCCCAGGAGACCCAGTACTTC	CSVIGDPTPQETQYF
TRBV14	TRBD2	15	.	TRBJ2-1	TGTGCCAGCAGCCAAGTTCGGACTAGCGCTAAACACCAGTTCTTC	CASSQVRTSAKHQFF
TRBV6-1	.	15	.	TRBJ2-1	TGTGCCAGCAGTGAATATATAAGGACTGTGGACGAGCAGTTCTTC	CASSEYIRTVDEQFF
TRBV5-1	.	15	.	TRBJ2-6	TGCGCCAGCAGCTTGGGCAGCTCTGGGGCCAACGTCCTGACTTTC	CASSLGSSGANVLTF
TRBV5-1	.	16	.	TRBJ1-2	TGCGCCAGCAGCTCCCAGTTGACACCTACCACCGCTGGCTACACCTTC	CASSSQLTPTTAGYTF
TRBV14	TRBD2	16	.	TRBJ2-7	TGTGCCAGCAGCCAGATGGACAGAGCGGGAGGAGGCGAGCAGTACTTC	CASSQMDRAGGGEQYF
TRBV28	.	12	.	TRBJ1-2	TGTGCCAGCAGCACACCTAACTATGGCTACACCTTC	CASSTPNYGYTF
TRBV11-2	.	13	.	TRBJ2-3	TGTGCCAGCAGCTTAGGGGGCACGGATACGCAGTATTTT	CASSLGGTDTQYF
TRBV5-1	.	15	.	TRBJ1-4	TGCGCCAGCAGCTTGGGGTTGGCAAATAATGAAAAACTGTTTTTT	CASSLGLANNEKLFF
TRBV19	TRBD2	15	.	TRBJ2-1	TGTGCCAGTAGTATTACTAGCGGGAGGTTTAATGAGCAGTTCTTC	CASSITSGRFNEQFF
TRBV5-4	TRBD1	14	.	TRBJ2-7	TGTGCCAGCAGCCCGGGGACAGGGCTCTACGAGCAGTACTTC	CASSPGTGLYEQYF
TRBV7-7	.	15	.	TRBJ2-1	TGTGCTAGCAGCTTGGGCCCCAGCTCCTACAATGAGCAGTTCTTC	CASSLGPSSYNEQFF
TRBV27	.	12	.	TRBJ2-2	TGTGCCAGCAGTCCCTACACCGGGGAGCTGTTTTTT	CASSPYTGELFF
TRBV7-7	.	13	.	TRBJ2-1	TGTGCTAGCAGCTCCACCCAGTTGAATGAGCAGTTCTTC	CASSSTQLNEQFF
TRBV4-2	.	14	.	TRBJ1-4	TGTGCCAGCAGTGGGGAGGTAACTAATGAAAAACTGTTTTTT	CASSGEVTNEKLFF
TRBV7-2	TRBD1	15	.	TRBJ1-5	TGTGCCAGCAGCCCCGGGACAGGGCGCAATCAGCCCCAGCATTTT	CASSPGTGRNQPQHF
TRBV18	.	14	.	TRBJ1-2	TGTGCCAGCTCACCCTCAGGGGAAAACTATGGCTACACCTTC	CASSPSGENYGYTF
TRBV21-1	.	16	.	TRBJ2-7	TGTGCCAGCAGCAAGGGGGAAGCGGGAGGGCCCTACGAGCAGTACTTC	CASSKGEAGGPYEQYF
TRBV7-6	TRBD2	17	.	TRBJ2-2	TGTGCCAGCGGGAGAGCTATAGCGGGAGTAAACACCGGGGAGCTGTTTTTT	CASGRAIAGVNTGELFF
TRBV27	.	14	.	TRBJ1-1	TGTGCCAGCAGTTTATCTGTCAGGGTGGCTGAAGCTTTCTTT	CASSLSVRVAEAFF
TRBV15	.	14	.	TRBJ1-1	TGTGCCACCAGCAGAGACCCGTTAGTCGCTGAAGCTTTCTTT	CATSRDPLVAEAFF
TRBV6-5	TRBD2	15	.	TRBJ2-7	TGTGCCAGTACGCCGGGAGGTGAATGGGCCTACGAGCAGTACTTC	CASTPGGEWAYEQYF
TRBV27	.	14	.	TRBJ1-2	TGTGCCAGCAGTCCCATCGGACAGCTCTATGGCTACACCTTC	CASSPIGQLYGYTF
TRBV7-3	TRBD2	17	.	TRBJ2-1	TGTGCCAGCAGCTTAAAAATATTAACGGGAGGGTGGAATGAGCAGTTCTTC	CASSLKILTGGWNEQFF
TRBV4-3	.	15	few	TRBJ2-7	TGCGCCAGCAGCCAAGAACTAGCAGAGTCCTACGAGCAGTACTTC	CASSQELAESYEQYF
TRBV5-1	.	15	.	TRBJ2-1	TGCGCCAGCAGCTTAATAGCGGGGACAGGGAATGAGCAGTTCTTC	CASSLIAGTGNEQFF
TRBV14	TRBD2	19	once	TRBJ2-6	TGTGCCAGCAGCCATATCTTAACTAGCGGGGCCCCCGGGGCCAACGTCCTGACTTTC	CASSHILTSGAPGANVLTF
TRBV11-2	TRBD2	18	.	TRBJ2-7	TGTGCCACCCGAATAAAACGGGGGCAGCGGGAGATCGCCTACGAGCAGTACTTC	CATRIKRGQREIAYEQYF
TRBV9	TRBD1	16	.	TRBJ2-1	TGTGCCAGCAGCACCCGGGAGGACAGGGGATACAATGAGCAGTTCTTC	CASSTREDRGYNEQFF
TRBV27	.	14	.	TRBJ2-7	TGTGCCAGTTCGGGGGGCAGGGTTGTCTACGAGCAGTACTTC	CASSGGRVVYEQYF
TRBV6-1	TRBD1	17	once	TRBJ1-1	TGTGCCAGCAGTGTCTGGGGACAGGGCGGATGGGACACTGAAGCTTTCTTT	CASSVWGQGGWDTEAFF
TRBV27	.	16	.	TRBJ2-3	TGTGCCAGCAGCCAGACCAGGGGGAGGTTCACAGATACGCAGTATTTT	CASSQTRGRFTDTQYF
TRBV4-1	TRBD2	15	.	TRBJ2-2	TGCGCCAGCAGCCAGTGGGCGGGAGGAACCGGGGAGCTGTTTTTT	CASSQWAGGTGELFF
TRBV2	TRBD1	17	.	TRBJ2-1	TGTGCCAGCAGTGACGACCGGGACAGGGGGACTTCGGTTGAGCAGTTCTTC	CASSDDRDRGTSVEQFF
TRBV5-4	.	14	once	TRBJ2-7	TGTGCCAGCAGCTTCGATCCGGGGGCCTACGAGCAGTACTTC	CASSFDPGAYEQYF
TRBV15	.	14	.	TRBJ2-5	TGTGCCACCAGCAGGGAGACAGTCCAAGAGACCCAGTACTTC	CATSRETVQETQYF
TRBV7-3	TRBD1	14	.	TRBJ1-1	TGTGCCAGCAGCCTGGGACAGGGGCACACTGAAGCTTTCTTT	CASSLGQGHTEAFF
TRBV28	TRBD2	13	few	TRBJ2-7	TGTGCCAGCAATGCGGGAGGAGTTTCCGAGCAGTACTTC	CASNAGGVSEQYF
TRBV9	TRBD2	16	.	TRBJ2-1	TGTGCCAGCAGCCCGGGGGGGCAACCTAAGAACAATGAGCAGTTCTTC	CASSPGGQPKNNEQFF
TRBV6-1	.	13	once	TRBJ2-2	TGTGCCACGACAGTACGGAACACCGGGGAGCTGTTTTTT	CATTVRNTGELFF
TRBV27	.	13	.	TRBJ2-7	TGTGCCAGCAGTTTGGGGGGCTCCTACGAGCAGTACTTC	CASSLGGSYEQYF
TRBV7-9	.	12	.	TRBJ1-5	TGTGCCAGCAGCTTATCTCGTCAGCCCCAGCATTTT	CASSLSRQPQHF
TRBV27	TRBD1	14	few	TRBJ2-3	TGTGCCAGCAAGTACAGGGGGAGCACAGATACGCAGTATTTT	CASKYRGSTDTQYF
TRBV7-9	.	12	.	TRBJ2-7	TGTGCCAGCAGCTTTCTACAGGATTTACAGTACTTC	CASSFLQDLQYF